Reported below is one T cell receptor beta chain. V dropped 4 bases and J dropped 2 bases, with 14 bases sitting between them. The CDR3 loop spans 14 amino acids. Germline-derived CDR1 and CDR2 are SQVTM and ANQGSEA. Controls matched for sex and age were healthy donors. TEMRA cells were FACS-enriched and CD8+ and CD4+ T cells negatively isolated. These data come from a study of CD8 T cells in Susac syndrome. Reverse transcription of roughly 0.5 to 1 ug RNA was carried out with random hexamers. TCRdb called the immunoSEQ multiplex PCR reads again in MiXCR, with one record for every CDR3 protein. The data hold about 150,000 distinct CDR3 sequences, with less than 95% observed a single time.

The source of this sequence is a human donor in good health. V usage is TRBV29-1 and J usage is TRBJ1-1; D is undetermined. Source material: CD4+ T cells from PBMCs. CDR3 sequence reads: CSVARFAANTEAFF. In DNA, the CDR3 is TGCAGCGTTGCCAGGTTCGCAGCCAACACTGAAGCTTTCTTT.